The clone carrying this TCR beta chain showed up many times. As part of library construction, unique molecular identifiers were attached to individual cDNA molecules. TCRdb reprocessed the 5' RACE reads via MiXCR and lists one record per CDR3 protein. The table shows around 44,000 distinct CDR3 sequences, with more than 6.5% occurring only once. The sample originates from a study of early T cells in non-severe SARS-CoV-2 infection. Germline CDR1 DFQATT, CDR2 SNEGSKA (reference sequence). V gave up 3 bases and J gave up 10 bases; unmatched junction bases: 7. This CDR3 has 14 amino acids. The specimen sequenced was whole blood. V is TRBV20-1 and J is TRBJ1-6; 9 bases agree with TRBD1. The receptor comes from an adult who was a healthcare worker with PCR-confirmed SARS-CoV-2 infection or an uninfected control (not recorded which). The CDR3 reads CSASRTGDYSPLHF. CDR3 nucleotide sequence: TGCAGTGCTAGCCGGACAGGGGACTACTCACCCCTCCACTTT.